The present TCR beta chain was sequenced within a study of shared clonotypes between healthy human individuals. Clones were read by immunoSEQ multiplex PCR, and TCRdb kept only the in-frame ones, dropping some. The profile shows 2 million to 3 million clones, 93% of them singletons. A single count supports this clone. This receptor was obtained from a man in his late teens or twenties in good health. Some clones in this sample may be carry-over from other donors' samples. Sequenced input: naive CD4+ T cells from PBMCs. Subset specified: CD45RA+ positively selected.

The CDR3 loop reads CASSSARETQYF. The CDR3 bases are TGCGCCAGCAGCTCCGCCCGGGAGACCCAGTACTTC. This sequence joins TRBV5-1 and TRBJ2-5, with D uncertain. The CDR3 has 12 residues. The V and J ends lost 3 bases and 5 bases respectively, with 8 bases between them. Germline lookup yields CDR1 SGHRS and CDR2 YFSETQ.